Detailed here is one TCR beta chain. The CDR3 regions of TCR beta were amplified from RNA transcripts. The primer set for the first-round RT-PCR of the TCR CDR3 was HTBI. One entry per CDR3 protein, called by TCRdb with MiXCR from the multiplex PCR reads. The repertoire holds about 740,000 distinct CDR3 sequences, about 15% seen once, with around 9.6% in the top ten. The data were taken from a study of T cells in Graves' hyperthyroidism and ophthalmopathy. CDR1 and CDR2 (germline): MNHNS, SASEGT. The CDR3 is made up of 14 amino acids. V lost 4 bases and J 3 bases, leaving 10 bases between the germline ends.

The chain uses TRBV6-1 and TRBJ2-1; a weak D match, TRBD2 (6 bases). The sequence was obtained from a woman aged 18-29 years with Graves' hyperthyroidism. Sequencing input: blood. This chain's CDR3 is CASSGGLFYNEQFF. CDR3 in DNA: TGTGCCAGCAGTGGGGGACTCTTCTACAATGAGCAGTTCTTC.